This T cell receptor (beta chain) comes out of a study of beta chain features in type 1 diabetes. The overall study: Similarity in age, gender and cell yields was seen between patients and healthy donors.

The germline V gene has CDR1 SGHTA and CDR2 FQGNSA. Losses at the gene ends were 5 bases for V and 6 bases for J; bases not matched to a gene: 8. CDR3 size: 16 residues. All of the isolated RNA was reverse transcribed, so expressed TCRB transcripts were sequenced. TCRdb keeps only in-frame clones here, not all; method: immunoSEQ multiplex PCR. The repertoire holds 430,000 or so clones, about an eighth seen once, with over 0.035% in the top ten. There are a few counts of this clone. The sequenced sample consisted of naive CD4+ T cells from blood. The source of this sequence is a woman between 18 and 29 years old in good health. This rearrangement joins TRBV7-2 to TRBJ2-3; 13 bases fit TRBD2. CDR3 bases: TGTGCCAGCAGCACGACTAGCGGGAGGAGGGGGGATACGCAGTATTTT. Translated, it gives CASSTTSGRRGDTQYF.